Detailed here is one T cell receptor beta chain. This entry is derived from a study of blood T cell repertoires in COVID-19. Study as a whole: The study drew acute and convalescent COVID-19 samples from the United States, Italy and Spain. T cells, B-cell-depleted T cells, or PBMCs supplied cDNA or gDNA.

V lost 6 bases and J lost 5, with 8 bases in between. CDR1 MNHEY and CDR2 SVGAGI come from the germline V gene. The CDR3 consists of 11 residues. In the authors' methods: Amplifying reference gene primers gave estimates of nucleated cell counts. TCRdb's copy holds only in-frame clones and misses some; the assay was immunoSEQ multiplex PCR. V and J calls and clone size are those listed in that table; D and trimming were worked out from the DNA. The sample contains around 150,000 clones, 85% of which appear only once. The chain carries TRBV6-5 and TRBJ2-7; D remains ambiguous. The source of this sequence is a human donor with acute or convalescent COVID-19. The donor label of this sample is uncertain. Sequencing input: peripheral blood. The CDR3 DNA sequence: TGTGCCAGCAGCTTTAATGACGAGCAGTACTTC. This codes for CASSFNDEQYF.